Below are 15 T cell receptor beta chains sequenced from a single sample in a study of shared clonotypes between healthy human individuals. Assay used: immunoSEQ multiplex PCR; TCRdb lists only in-frame clones, some missing. Of about 2.4 million clones in the sample, under 95% were seen once. Source material: naive CD4+ T cells from PBMCs. Indicated subset: CD45RA+ positively selected. These receptors were taken from a man younger than 35 in good health. Some clones in this sample may be carry-over from other donors' samples.

The chain joins TRBV5-6 to TRBJ1-2; D gene unclear. The CDR3 has 14 residues. In germline, CDR1 is SGHDT, CDR2 YYEEEE. Trimming removed 3 bases at V and 2 bases at J, with 11 bases between. CDR3 sequence reads: CASSWRSRNYGYTF. The CDR3, as DNA: TGTGCCAGCAGCTGGCGGTCGCGGAACTATGGCTACACCTTC.

The V call is TRBV10-3, the J call TRBJ2-1, with D uncertain. Looked up from germline, CDR1 is ENHRY and CDR2 is SYGVKD. Trimming left V 2 bases short and J 4 bases short, with 3 bases between. The CDR3 spans 12 residues. Here the CDR3 reads CAISEQYNEQFF. CDR3 nucleotides: TGTGCCATCAGTGAGCAGTACAATGAGCAGTTCTTC.

This sequence joins TRBV9 and TRBJ2-7, with D possibly called TRBD1 or TRBD2 (6 bases each). Trimming stripped 0 bases from V and 3 bases from J, with 13 bases between. CDR3 size: 15 residues. Germline values: CDR1 SGDLS, CDR2 YYNGEE. The CDR3: CASSVEGGLHYEQYF. CDR3 nucleotide sequence: TGTGCCAGCAGCGTAGAAGGGGGACTGCACTACGAGCAGTACTTC.

This clone has just one count. This chain uses TRBV28 with TRBJ2-3; TRBD1 might be the D (6 bases). Trimming took 6 bases from V and 5 from J, leaving 12 bases between them. The CDR3 covers 13 residues. Germline CDR1 MDHEN, CDR2 SYDVKM. DNA of the CDR3: TGTGCCAGCAGCAGGGGAAGGGAAGATACGCAGTATTTT. It specifies CASSRGREDTQYF.

The CDR3 DNA follows: TGTGCCTGGAGTGGGGACAGCCGCACAGATACGCAGTATTTT. It is translated as CAWSGDSRTDTQYF. The genes are TRBV30 and TRBJ2-3, with 7 positions matching TRBD1. Germline CDR1 reads GTSNPN; CDR2 reads SVGIG (reference sequence). Germline trimming cut 1 base from V and 1 base from J; bases unmatched to any gene: 2. The CDR3 has 14 amino acids.

The CDR3 here is CASSLNPGQPQHF. The CDR3 DNA is TGCGCCAGCAGCTTAAACCCGGGTCAGCCCCAGCATTTT. The rearrangement joins TRBV5-1 to TRBJ1-5, with no clear D. The V gene lost 2 bases and the J gene lost 6 bases, with 9 bases spanning the gap. The CDR3 length is 13 residues. CDR1 and CDR2 from the germline V gene are SGHRS and YFSETQ.

The CDR3 region has the DNA TGTGCCAGCAGTGTGGACAGGACCCCAACTAATGAAAAACTGTTTTTT. As protein: CASSVDRTPTNEKLFF. This chain uses TRBV28 with TRBJ1-4; 7 bases map to TRBD1. The CDR3 covers 16 residues. Germline loops: CDR1 MDHEN, CDR2 SYDVKM. J was trimmed by 0 bases and V by 5 bases; bases with no gene match: 6.

V gene TRBV18 combines with J gene TRBJ1-1; D possibly corresponds to TRBD1 (6 bases). This CDR3 region has 15 residues. Germline values: CDR1 KGHSH, CDR2 LQKENI. Trimming removed 2 bases from V and 4 bases from J, with 14 bases in between. DNA of the CDR3: TGTGCCAGCTCACCAAGGGGGTTCGATGGCACTGAAGCTTTCTTT. Translated, it gives CASSPRGFDGTEAFF.

The chain is built from TRBV19 and TRBJ2-2, with 13 bases that match TRBD2. V shed 2 bases and J 6 bases; nucleotides not matched to a gene: 9. This CDR3 contains 18 residues. The germline gives CDR1 LNHDA, CDR2 SQIVND (reference sequence). The CDR3, as DNA: TGTGCCAGTAGTATAAAAGTCGGACTAGCGGGAGAGGCCGGGGAGCTGTTTTTT. The encoded protein is CASSIKVGLAGEAGELFF.

A single count supports this clone. The V and J genes are TRBV29-1 and TRBJ2-5; tentatively, D is TRBD2 (7 bases). Deletions cut 8 bases from V and 4 bases from J, with 17 bases between. The CDR3 consists of 13 residues. The germline CDR1 and CDR2 sequences are SQVTM and ANQGSEA. The CDR3 protein is CSSGRGAGETQYF. The CDR3 bases are TGCAGCTCTGGGAGGGGGGCCGGAGAGACCCAGTACTTC.

The chain recombines TRBV7-6 with TRBJ1-1; a possible D gene is TRBD1 (6 bases). V lost 4 bases to trimming and J lost 6 bases, with 24 bases between them. The germline gives CDR1 SGHVS, CDR2 FNYEAQ. This CDR3 is 17 amino acids long. CDR3 nucleotides: TGTGCCAGCAGCTCTTATAGTTTCGACAGGACGGGGGCTGAAGCTTTCTTT. This sequence encodes CASSSYSFDRTGAEAFF.

The chain recombines TRBV29-1 with TRBJ1-1, with D perhaps matching TRBD1 (5 bases). In germline, CDR1 is SQVTM, CDR2 ANQGSEA. Trimming left V 4 bases short and J 7 bases short, with 10 bases between. The CDR3 is 11 residues long. The CDR3 DNA sequence: TGCAGCGTTGGGGGGAGTTTTGAAGCTTTCTTT. It yields the protein CSVGGSFEAFF.

This chain uses TRBV4-1 with TRBJ2-1; D is tentatively TRBD1 or TRBD2 (5 bases each). The germline V gene has CDR1 MGHRA and CDR2 YSYEKL. There are 18 residues in the CDR3. V was shortened by 4 bases and J by 4 bases, with 23 bases between the two germline ends. CDR3 nucleotides: TGCGCCAGCAGCCGCCGGTGGCTTTCTGAAGGGGAGTACAATGAGCAGTTCTTC. This translates into CASSRRWLSEGEYNEQFF.

As for this clone: Other nucleotide sequences in the sample specify the same CDR3. This CDR3 is CASSLPRDYGYTF. Here the CDR3 DNA reads TGTGCCAGCAGCCTACCAAGGGACTATGGCTACACCTTC. This chain connects TRBV28 to TRBJ1-2; D gene uncertain. The CDR3 is made up of 13 amino acids. Trimming shortened V by 6 bases and J by 3 bases, and 11 bases separated the two germline ends. In germline, CDR1 is MDHEN, CDR2 SYDVKM.

This CDR3 reads CSVAGQGAILYEQYF. The CDR3 nucleotides read TGCAGCGTTGCGGGACAGGGGGCGATTCTCTACGAGCAGTACTTC. The V call is TRBV29-1, the J call TRBJ2-5; 12 bases agree with TRBD1. The J call may not be correct, given that the DNA end is closer to TRBJ2-7. This CDR3 region has 15 residues. Germline V gives CDR1 SQVTM, CDR2 ANQGSEA.